Listed below are T cell receptor beta chains from one sample, sequenced in a study of cytomegalovirus exposure and HLA in healthy donors. Repertoires were generated with immunoSEQ multiplex PCR, while TCRdb's copy carries only in-frame clones and drops some. The profile shows almost 200,000 clones, 79% of them singletons. The sequenced sample consisted of PBMCs. The receptors shown here come from a woman aged 25 to 45 in good health and CMV-seropositive. The CDR3 runs from the conserved cysteine through the conserved F or W. The order of the fields is V gene, D gene, J gene, clone size, CDR3 protein, CDR3 DNA. D genes are given only for firm matches. Some rows have no size entry. The others give once, few or many, or a class for an expanded clone.

v_gene: TRBV6-5; d_gene: .; j_gene: TRBJ1-1; abundance: .; CDR3aa: CASSYSFSRLGTEAFF; CDR3nt: TGTGCCAGCAGTTACTCGTTCAGCAGGTTGGGCACTGAAGCTTTCTTT
v_gene: TRBV29-1; d_gene: TRBD1; j_gene: TRBJ2-3; abundance: .; CDR3aa: CSVGTGGTDTQYF; CDR3nt: TGCAGCGTCGGGACAGGGGGCACAGATACGCAGTATTTT
v_gene: TRBV29-1; d_gene: TRBD2; j_gene: TRBJ2-7; abundance: .; CDR3aa: CSVLTSGLNSYEQYF; CDR3nt: TGCAGCGTTCTAACTAGCGGCCTTAACTCCTACGAGCAGTACTTC
v_gene: TRBV5-1; d_gene: .; j_gene: TRBJ2-3; abundance: .; CDR3aa: CASSRGQSTDTQYF; CDR3nt: TGCGCCAGCAGCCGCGGACAGAGCACAGATACGCAGTATTTT
v_gene: TRBV30; d_gene: .; j_gene: TRBJ2-1; abundance: .; CDR3aa: CAWTPGSSYNEQFF; CDR3nt: TGTGCCTGGACCCCCGGGAGCTCCTACAATGAGCAGTTCTTC
v_gene: TRBV10-3; d_gene: TRBD2; j_gene: TRBJ2-7; abundance: few; CDR3aa: CAISVGRGAGSYEQYF; CDR3nt: TGTGCCATCAGTGTGGGTCGGGGAGCGGGATCCTACGAGCAGTACTTC
v_gene: TRBV7-2; d_gene: TRBD2; j_gene: TRBJ2-7; abundance: once; CDR3aa: CASSTTSGTTYEQYF; CDR3nt: TGTGCCAGCAGCACCACTAGCGGGACCACCTACGAGCAGTACTTC
v_gene: TRBV7-4; d_gene: .; j_gene: TRBJ1-6; abundance: .; CDR3aa: CASSFLNSPLHF; CDR3nt: TGTGCCAGCAGCTTTCTTAATTCACCCCTCCACTTT
v_gene: TRBV4-3; d_gene: TRBD1; j_gene: TRBJ2-2; abundance: .; CDR3aa: CASSQDWRQGRNTGELFF; CDR3nt: TGCGCCAGCAGCCAAGATTGGAGACAGGGGAGGAACACCGGGGAGCTGTTTTTT
v_gene: TRBV27; d_gene: .; j_gene: TRBJ2-2; abundance: .; CDR3aa: CASSPRVKGAGELFF; CDR3nt: TGTGCCAGCAGTCCACGGGTCAAAGGGGCCGGGGAGCTGTTTTTT
v_gene: TRBV4-1; d_gene: .; j_gene: TRBJ1-3; abundance: .; CDR3aa: CASSQDPIRRFSGNTIYF; CDR3nt: TGCGCCAGCAGCCAAGATCCGATACGCAGGTTCTCTGGAAACACCATATATTTT
v_gene: TRBV15; d_gene: TRBD1; j_gene: TRBJ1-2; abundance: .; CDR3aa: CATSNRQGYGYTF; CDR3nt: TGTGCCACCAGCAATCGACAGGGGTATGGCTACACCTTC
v_gene: TRBV10-3; d_gene: TRBD2; j_gene: TRBJ2-1; abundance: .; CDR3aa: CAISGTSFNEQFF; CDR3nt: TGTGCCATCAGTGGGACTAGCTTCAATGAGCAGTTCTTC
v_gene: TRBV4-3; d_gene: .; j_gene: TRBJ1-3; abundance: .; CDR3aa: CASSQGGGPSGNTIYF; CDR3nt: TGCGCCAGCAGCCAAGGCGGCGGTCCCTCTGGAAACACCATATATTTT
v_gene: TRBV4-3; d_gene: .; j_gene: TRBJ1-6; abundance: .; CDR3aa: CASSRLRGEGALHF; CDR3nt: TGCGCCAGCAGCCGTCTCAGAGGGGAGGGGGCCCTCCACTTT
v_gene: TRBV5-1; d_gene: TRBD1; j_gene: TRBJ1-5; abundance: .; CDR3aa: CASSEGTGGYQPQHF; CDR3nt: TGCGCCAGCAGCGAGGGGACAGGGGGGTATCAGCCCCAGCATTTT
v_gene: TRBV7-9; d_gene: TRBD1; j_gene: TRBJ1-2; abundance: .; CDR3aa: CASSLLRQGGRRTHYGYTF; CDR3nt: TGTGCCAGCAGCTTATTGAGACAGGGAGGTAGAAGGACGCACTATGGCTACACCTTC
v_gene: TRBV12-5; d_gene: .; j_gene: TRBJ2-7; abundance: .; CDR3aa: CASGLVLGAGSYEQYF; CDR3nt: TGTGCTAGTGGTTTGGTACTGGGAGCGGGCTCCTACGAGCAGTACTTC
v_gene: TRBV6-6; d_gene: .; j_gene: TRBJ2-7; abundance: .; CDR3aa: CASREMRLERSYEQYF; CDR3nt: TGTGCCAGCAGAGAAATGAGGTTGGAACGGTCCTACGAGCAGTACTTC
v_gene: TRBV7-9; d_gene: .; j_gene: TRBJ1-3; abundance: once; CDR3aa: CASSSGNTIYF; CDR3nt: TGTGCCAGCAGCTCAGGAAACACCATATATTTT
v_gene: TRBV14; d_gene: .; j_gene: TRBJ2-5; abundance: .; CDR3aa: CASSQQGAPQETQYF; CDR3nt: TGTGCCAGCAGCCAACAGGGTGCGCCGCAGGAGACCCAGTACTTC
v_gene: TRBV7-9; d_gene: .; j_gene: TRBJ1-1; abundance: .; CDR3aa: CASGVGRDTEAFF; CDR3nt: TGTGCCAGCGGGGTGGGCAGGGACACTGAAGCTTTCTTT
v_gene: TRBV10-3; d_gene: .; j_gene: TRBJ1-2; abundance: .; CDR3aa: CAISPDRNYGYTF; CDR3nt: TGTGCCATCAGCCCCGACAGGAACTATGGCTACACCTTC
v_gene: TRBV9; d_gene: TRBD2; j_gene: TRBJ2-1; abundance: .; CDR3aa: CASSVVNSGGYNEQFF; CDR3nt: TGTGCCAGCAGCGTAGTCAATAGCGGGGGATACAATGAGCAGTTCTTC
v_gene: TRBV5-6; d_gene: TRBD1; j_gene: TRBJ2-1; abundance: .; CDR3aa: CASSQTGGRYNEQFF; CDR3nt: TGTGCCAGCAGCCAAACAGGGGGTCGCTACAATGAGCAGTTCTTC
v_gene: TRBV7-8; d_gene: .; j_gene: TRBJ2-1; abundance: .; CDR3aa: CASSLVAPRYNEQFF; CDR3nt: TGTGCCAGCAGCTTAGTGGCTCCCCGCTACAATGAGCAGTTCTTC
v_gene: TRBV6-5; d_gene: .; j_gene: TRBJ1-3; abundance: .; CDR3aa: CASSYSGRGSDTIYF; CDR3nt: TGTGCCAGCAGTTACTCTGGCAGGGGATCAGACACCATATATTTT
v_gene: TRBV19; d_gene: TRBD1; j_gene: TRBJ1-1; abundance: .; CDR3aa: CASSRAQGAGTEAFF; CDR3nt: TGTGCCAGTAGTCGAGCACAGGGGGCGGGAACTGAAGCTTTCTTT
v_gene: TRBV7-8; d_gene: .; j_gene: TRBJ2-1; abundance: few; CDR3aa: CASSFQNEQFF; CDR3nt: TGTGCCAGCAGCTTCCAGAATGAGCAGTTCTTC
v_gene: TRBV4-1; d_gene: .; j_gene: TRBJ2-3; abundance: .; CDR3aa: CASSPFAGTDTQYF; CDR3nt: TGCGCCAGCAGCCCTTTTGCGGGCACAGATACGCAGTATTTT
v_gene: TRBV6-1; d_gene: .; j_gene: TRBJ2-1; abundance: .; CDR3aa: CASGQTSYNEQFF; CDR3nt: TGTGCCAGCGGACAGACTTCCTACAATGAGCAGTTCTTC
v_gene: TRBV6-6; d_gene: .; j_gene: TRBJ2-7; abundance: .; CDR3aa: CASGGGRNEQYF; CDR3nt: TGTGCCAGCGGCGGAGGCCGGAACGAGCAGTACTTC
v_gene: TRBV5-1; d_gene: .; j_gene: TRBJ2-5; abundance: .; CDR3aa: CASSFGPEETQYF; CDR3nt: TGCGCCAGCAGCTTCGGTCCCGAAGAGACCCAGTACTTC
v_gene: TRBV30; d_gene: .; j_gene: TRBJ2-3; abundance: .; CDR3aa: CAWNTDTDTQYF; CDR3nt: TGTGCCTGGAACACAGACACAGATACGCAGTATTTT
v_gene: TRBV7-9; d_gene: TRBD1; j_gene: TRBJ2-7; abundance: few; CDR3aa: CASSSTGTGAPYEQYF; CDR3nt: TGTGCCAGCAGCTCTACCGGGACAGGGGCCCCCTACGAGCAGTACTTC
v_gene: TRBV29-1; d_gene: .; j_gene: TRBJ1-1; abundance: .; CDR3aa: CSVNSGLNTEAFF; CDR3nt: TGCAGCGTTAACTCAGGATTGAACACTGAAGCTTTCTTT
v_gene: TRBV5-4; d_gene: .; j_gene: TRBJ2-7; abundance: few; CDR3aa: CASSLGPLGSYEQYF; CDR3nt: TGTGCCAGCAGCTTGGGCCCCCTCGGGTCCTACGAGCAGTACTTC
v_gene: TRBV5-8; d_gene: TRBD1; j_gene: TRBJ2-1; abundance: .; CDR3aa: CASSLSGGAYNEQFF; CDR3nt: TGTGCCAGCAGCTTGTCAGGGGGCGCCTACAATGAGCAGTTCTTC
v_gene: TRBV12-5; d_gene: TRBD2; j_gene: TRBJ2-3; abundance: once; CDR3aa: CASGTVLAGGGTDTQYF; CDR3nt: TGTGCTAGTGGTACCGTACTAGCGGGAGGGGGCACAGATACGCAGTATTTT
v_gene: TRBV5-5; d_gene: TRBD2; j_gene: TRBJ2-6; abundance: few; CDR3aa: CATGGLAGFSGANVLTF; CDR3nt: TGTGCCACCGGAGGGCTAGCGGGATTCTCTGGGGCCAACGTCCTGACTTTC
v_gene: TRBV2; d_gene: .; j_gene: TRBJ1-1; abundance: .; CDR3aa: CASSPQGLNTEAFF; CDR3nt: TGTGCCAGCAGCCCACAGGGACTGAACACTGAAGCTTTCTTT
v_gene: TRBV10-1; d_gene: TRBD1; j_gene: TRBJ2-7; abundance: .; CDR3aa: CASSGGQDGYEQYF; CDR3nt: TGCGCCAGCAGTGGGGGACAGGATGGATACGAGCAGTACTTC
v_gene: TRBV2; d_gene: .; j_gene: TRBJ2-1; abundance: .; CDR3aa: CASSESQGRNEQFF; CDR3nt: TGTGCCAGCAGTGAAAGTCAGGGCAGAAATGAGCAGTTCTTC
v_gene: TRBV7-2; d_gene: TRBD2; j_gene: TRBJ2-2; abundance: .; CDR3aa: CASSLVLAGDITGELFF; CDR3nt: TGTGCCAGCAGCTTGGTCCTAGCGGGGGATATCACCGGGGAGCTGTTTTTT
v_gene: TRBV19; d_gene: TRBD1; j_gene: TRBJ1-6; abundance: once; CDR3aa: CASMTGTGHNSPLHF; CDR3nt: TGTGCCAGTATGACCGGGACAGGACATAATTCACCCCTCCACTTT